The rows below give T cell receptor beta chains drawn from one sample of a study of T cells in Graves' hyperthyroidism and ophthalmopathy. MiXCR, applied by TCRdb to the multiplex PCR reads, yields one record per CDR3 protein. The sample yields about 380,000 distinct CDR3 sequences, about 15% seen once. Sequencing was carried out using blood. These TCRs come from a woman aged 60 to 75 with Graves' hyperthyroidism. The conserved cysteine and the conserved F or W are not part of the CDR3 here. Fields, in order: CDR3 length, V gene, J gene, CDR3 protein.

CDR3 length: 16; V gene: TRBV28; J gene: TRBJ2-3; CDR3 protein: ASRLTSGSLQLHHTQY
CDR3 length: 12; V gene: TRBV9; J gene: TRBJ1-1; CDR3 protein: ASSVVGDRTEAF
CDR3 length: 14; V gene: TRBV9; J gene: TRBJ2-2; CDR3 protein: ASSGRTSDGTGELF
CDR3 length: 13; V gene: TRBV6-5; J gene: TRBJ2-7; CDR3 protein: ASSYDPLTTYEQY
CDR3 length: 12; V gene: TRBV6-5; J gene: TRBJ2-7; CDR3 protein: ASSYPDRGYEQY
CDR3 length: 11; V gene: TRBV10-3; J gene: TRBJ1-2; CDR3 protein: AIRPAGNNGYT
CDR3 length: 17; V gene: TRBV2; J gene: TRBJ2-5; CDR3 protein: ASSEALRASGSQSETQY
CDR3 length: 14; V gene: TRBV11-2; J gene: TRBJ2-5; CDR3 protein: ASRRRDREGEETQY
CDR3 length: 11; V gene: TRBV24-1; J gene: TRBJ2-1; CDR3 protein: ATSDYSYNEQF
CDR3 length: 15; V gene: TRBV7-9; J gene: TRBJ2-3; CDR3 protein: ASSLDRVRAVADTQY
CDR3 length: 14; V gene: TRBV18; J gene: TRBJ1-1; CDR3 protein: TSSPRVGRMNTEAF
CDR3 length: 14; V gene: TRBV28; J gene: TRBJ2-3; CDR3 protein: ASSLVRGSTSDTQY
CDR3 length: 15; V gene: TRBV12-3/TRBV12-4; J gene: TRBJ1-3; CDR3 protein: ASSLYRRLGPGNTIY